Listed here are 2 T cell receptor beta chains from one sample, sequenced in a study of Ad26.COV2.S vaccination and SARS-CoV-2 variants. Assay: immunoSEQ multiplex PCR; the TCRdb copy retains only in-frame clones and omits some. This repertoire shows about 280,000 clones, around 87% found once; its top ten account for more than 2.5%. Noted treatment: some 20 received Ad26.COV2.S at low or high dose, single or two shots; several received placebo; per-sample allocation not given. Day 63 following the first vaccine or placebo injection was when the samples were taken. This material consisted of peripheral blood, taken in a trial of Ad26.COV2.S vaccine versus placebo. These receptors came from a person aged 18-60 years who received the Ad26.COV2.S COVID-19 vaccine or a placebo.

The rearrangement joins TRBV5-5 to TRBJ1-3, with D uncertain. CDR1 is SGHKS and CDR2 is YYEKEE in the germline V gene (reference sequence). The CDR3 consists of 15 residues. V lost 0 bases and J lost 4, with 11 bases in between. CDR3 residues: CASSLVTGLGNTIYF. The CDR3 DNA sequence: TGTGCCAGCAGCTTGGTAACCGGGTTGGGAAACACCATATATTTT.

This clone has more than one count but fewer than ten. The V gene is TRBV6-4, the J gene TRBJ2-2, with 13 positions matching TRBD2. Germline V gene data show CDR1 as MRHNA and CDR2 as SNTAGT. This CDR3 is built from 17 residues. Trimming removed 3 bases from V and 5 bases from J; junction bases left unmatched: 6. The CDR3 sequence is CASSEGGLAGETGELFF. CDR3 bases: TGTGCCAGCAGTGAAGGCGGACTAGCGGGAGAGACCGGGGAGCTGTTTTTT.